This is a list of T cell receptor beta chains from one sample in a study of cytotoxic CD8 clonotypes in ibrutinib-treated CLL. The data were produced by immunoSEQ multiplex PCR, yet TCRdb's version contains in-frame clones alone and is incomplete. The table shows some 150,000 clones, with roughly 80% occurring only once. Here the sequenced sample was PBMCs, taken after 12 months of ibrutinib treatment. These receptors were collected from a human donor with chronic lymphocytic leukemia. CDR3s include the opening cysteine and the closing phenylalanine or tryptophan. Fields, in order: D gene, V gene, J gene, clone size, CDR3 DNA, CDR3 protein. A D gene is named only where the DNA matches it firmly. Some rows mark clone size as missing; the rest say once, few, many or name a class of expanded clone.

TRBD2	TRBV7-6	TRBJ2-1	.	TGTGCCAGCAGCCTCCGACTAGCGGGGGGCCTCGCCGAGCAGTTCTTC	CASSLRLAGGLAEQFF
.	TRBV7-9	TRBJ1-1	.	TGTGCCAGCAGCCTCCGACGGGAACATGAAGCTTTCTTT	CASSLRREHEAFF
.	TRBV9	TRBJ2-2	.	TGTGCCACCGACTCACTTGGTGGCGGGGAGCTGTTTTTT	CATDSLGGGELFF
TRBD1	TRBV18	TRBJ2-3	.	TGTGCCAGCTCACCATTGATACTTGAAGCTGGGACAGTTTTCACAGATACGCAGTATTTT	CASSPLILEAGTVFTDTQYF
.	TRBV19	TRBJ1-4	.	TGTGCCAGTAGTTTCAATGAAAAACTGTTTTTT	CASSFNEKLFF
TRBD1	TRBV4-2	TRBJ2-6	.	TGTGCCAGCAGCCAAGCTGGGGCAGGGGGCCACTCTGGGGCCAACGTCCTGACTTTC	CASSQAGAGGHSGANVLTF
TRBD1	TRBV5-1	TRBJ1-6	few	TGCGCCAGCAGCGTACAGGGGGGCCAGACTAATTCACCCCTCCACTTT	CASSVQGGQTNSPLHF
.	TRBV29-1	TRBJ1-5	.	TGCAGCGTTGTTCTTTCAGCAAATCAGCCCCAGCATTTT	CSVVLSANQPQHF
TRBD2	TRBV11-2	TRBJ2-7	.	TGTGCCAGCAGCTTAGCGGGGGGGTTAAAATCCTACGAGCAGTACTTC	CASSLAGGLKSYEQYF
.	TRBV7-2	TRBJ2-2	.	TGTGCCAGCAGCTTGAGGACAGCCTTTGGCGGGGAGCTGTTTTTT	CASSLRTAFGGELFF
.	TRBV7-9	TRBJ1-2	.	TGTGCCAGCAGCTTAGCGGGGGACGCTCACACCCATGGCTACACCTTC	CASSLAGDAHTHGYTF
.	TRBV11-3	TRBJ2-1	.	TGTGCCAGCTGTGGAGGTAAACCTGGCAATGAGCAGTTCTTC	CASCGGKPGNEQFF
.	TRBV30	TRBJ2-3	.	TGTGCCTGGAGTGTAGGGACCACAGATACGCAGTATTTT	CAWSVGTTDTQYF
.	TRBV4-2	TRBJ1-2	.	TGTGCCAGCAGCCAAAACCGTGGCGAAAGCTATGGCTACACCTTC	CASSQNRGESYGYTF
.	TRBV10-3	TRBJ2-7	.	TGTGCCATTAAAGGGGGGTTTGCATCCTACGAGCAGTACTTC	CAIKGGFASYEQYF
.	TRBV27	TRBJ2-7	once	TGTGCCAGCAGTTTATCTCCAGGTTACTCCTACGAGCAGTACTTC	CASSLSPGYSYEQYF
.	TRBV27	TRBJ2-7	.	TGTGCCAGCAGTCCCCGTTGGGCCTACGAGCAGTACTTC	CASSPRWAYEQYF
TRBD1	TRBV5-1	TRBJ2-1	.	TGCGCCAGCAGTCCGGACAGGGGGTGGGATGAGCAGTTCTTC	CASSPDRGWDEQFF
TRBD1	TRBV18	TRBJ1-3	many	TGTGCCAGCTCGCCCGGGACAGGGGTCTTCTCTGGAAACACCATATATTTT	CASSPGTGVFSGNTIYF
.	TRBV30	TRBJ2-1	few	TGTGCCTGGGACAGAAGCTCCTACAATGAGCAGTTCTTC	CAWDRSSYNEQFF
TRBD1	TRBV4-1	TRBJ2-7	once	TGCGCCAGCAGGTCCCACAGGGGGAGCTCCTACGAGCAGTACTTC	CASRSHRGSSYEQYF
.	TRBV27	TRBJ2-2	.	TGTGCCAGCAGTTCCGGGACAACGAACACCGGGGAGCTGTTTTTT	CASSSGTTNTGELFF
.	TRBV7-8	TRBJ2-7	.	TGTGCCAGCAGCTTAGTCTCCGAGCAGTACTTC	CASSLVSEQYF
.	TRBV28	TRBJ2-1	.	TGTGCCAGCAGCCTTAGCGGAAGCTCCTACAATGAGCAGTTCTTC	CASSLSGSSYNEQFF
TRBD1	TRBV6-5	TRBJ2-7	.	TGTGCCAGCGCCGGACAGGGTTGGGACCGGCAGTACTTC	CASAGQGWDRQYF
.	TRBV28	TRBJ2-3	.	TGTGCCAGCAGTTTAGTTGGGTATACGCAGTATTTT	CASSLVGYTQYF
.	TRBV7-2	TRBJ1-2	.	TGTGCCAGCAGCTTACCAACGACAGGAAACTATGGCTACACCTTC	CASSLPTTGNYGYTF
.	TRBV7-2	TRBJ2-5	.	TGTGCCAGCAGCTTAGGACAGGCCCAAGAGACCCAGTACTTC	CASSLGQAQETQYF
TRBD1	TRBV9	TRBJ2-3	.	TGTGCCAGCAGCCCAGGAATTGGGACAGGGACCCTTAAAGCATTCACAGATACGCAGTATTTT	CASSPGIGTGTLKAFTDTQYF
.	TRBV7-7	TRBJ2-2	.	TGTGCCAGCAGCTTAGACAGGGAAGGGGAGCTGTTTTTT	CASSLDREGELFF
.	TRBV28	TRBJ2-3	.	TGTGCCAGCAGCCCCTTCACAGATACGCAGTATTTT	CASSPFTDTQYF
TRBD1	TRBV9	TRBJ1-5	.	TGTGCCAGCAACGAACAGGGGGCAGATCAGCCCCAGCATTTT	CASNEQGADQPQHF
.	TRBV6-1	TRBJ1-5	.	TGTGCCAGCAGTGAAGCGTACGGGAGTAGCAATCAGCCCCAGCATTTT	CASSEAYGSSNQPQHF
TRBD1	TRBV6-6	TRBJ2-2	.	TGTGCCAGCAAGACCGGGACAGGGCCAACCGGGGAGCTGTTTTTT	CASKTGTGPTGELFF
TRBD2	TRBV13	TRBJ2-1	.	TGTGCCAGCAGCTTCTTCAGCGGGAGAGGCAAGAGTGAGCAGTTCTTC	CASSFFSGRGKSEQFF
TRBD2	TRBV4-1	TRBJ2-6	.	TGCGCCAGCAGCCAAGACCCAGCGGGGGGGGTCGGGGCCAACGTCCTGACTTTC	CASSQDPAGGVGANVLTF
TRBD1	TRBV5-1	TRBJ2-5	.	TGCGCCAGCAGCCCGGACAGGGGGGAAGAGACCCAGTACTTC	CASSPDRGEETQYF
.	TRBV4-1	TRBJ1-4	once	TGCGCCAGCAGCCAAGTCGGCGCAACTAATGAAAAACTGTTTTTT	CASSQVGATNEKLFF
.	TRBV27	TRBJ2-1	.	TGTGCCAGCAGTTCCCAATCAGGGCTACTATACTCCTACAATGAGCAGTTCTTC	CASSSQSGLLYSYNEQFF
.	TRBV28	TRBJ1-2	.	TGTGCCAGCAGTTTACCCCAGGGGCGCTATGGCTACACCTTC	CASSLPQGRYGYTF
.	TRBV7-9	TRBJ1-4	.	TGTGCCAGCAGCCTTAATGAAAAACTGTTTTTT	CASSLNEKLFF
.	TRBV28	TRBJ2-7	.	TGTGCCAGCAGTTACGGAGGGAGCCCCTACGAGCAGTACTTC	CASSYGGSPYEQYF
.	TRBV21-1	TRBJ2-7	.	TGTGCCAGCAGCAGAGACGGACAGGCCGCCTACGAGCAGTACTTC	CASSRDGQAAYEQYF
.	TRBV7-3	TRBJ2-3	.	TGTGCCAGCAGCTTAGGCTACACAGATACGCAGTATTTT	CASSLGYTDTQYF
TRBD1	TRBV28	TRBJ1-2	.	TGTGCCAGCACCGGGACAGGGGCATCTAACTATGGCTACACCTTC	CASTGTGASNYGYTF
TRBD1	TRBV28	TRBJ1-4	.	TGTGCCAGCAGTTCCTCCGGGACAGCAAATGAAAAACTGTTTTTT	CASSSSGTANEKLFF
.	TRBV7-3	TRBJ1-2	.	TGTGCCAGCAGCTTAGCCGCCGGGTCTAACTATGGCTACACCTTC	CASSLAAGSNYGYTF